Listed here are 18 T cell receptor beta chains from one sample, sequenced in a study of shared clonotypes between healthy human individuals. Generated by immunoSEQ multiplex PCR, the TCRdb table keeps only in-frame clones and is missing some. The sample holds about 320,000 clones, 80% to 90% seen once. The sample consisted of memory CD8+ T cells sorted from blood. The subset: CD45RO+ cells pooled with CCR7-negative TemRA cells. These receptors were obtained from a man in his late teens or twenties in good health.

The CDR3 protein is CASSSGQLYNEQFF. DNA for the CDR3: TGTGCCAGCAGCTCCGGACAGTTGTACAATGAGCAGTTCTTC. The rearrangement joins TRBV7-9 to TRBJ2-1, with a weak D call TRBD1 (6 bases). The germline V and J ends were trimmed by 4 bases and 4 bases, with 11 bases remaining between them. CDR1 and CDR2 (germline): SEHNR, FQNEAQ (reference sequence). The CDR3 length is 14 residues.

This chain's CDR3 is CASSPRGPGELFF. The DNA of the CDR3 is TGTGCCAGCAGCCCCAGGGGTCCCGGGGAGCTGTTTTTT. This chain connects TRBV13 to TRBJ2-2; TRBD1 is a possible D gene (6 bases). This CDR3 region has 13 residues. V dropped 5 bases and J dropped 6 bases, with 10 bases sitting between them. Germline CDR1 and CDR2: PRHDT and FYEKMQ (reference sequence).

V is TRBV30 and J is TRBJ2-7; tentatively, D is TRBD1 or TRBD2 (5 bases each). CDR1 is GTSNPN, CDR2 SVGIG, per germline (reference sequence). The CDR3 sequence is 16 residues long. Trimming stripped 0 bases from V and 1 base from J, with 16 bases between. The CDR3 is CAWSVTVSGVSYEQYF. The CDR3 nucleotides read TGTGCCTGGAGTGTGACAGTTTCCGGGGTTTCCTACGAGCAGTACTTC.

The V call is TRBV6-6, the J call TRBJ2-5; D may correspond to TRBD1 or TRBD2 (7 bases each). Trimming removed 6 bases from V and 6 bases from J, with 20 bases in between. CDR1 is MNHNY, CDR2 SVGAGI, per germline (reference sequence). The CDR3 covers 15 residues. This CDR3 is CASSHPGGGSKTQYF. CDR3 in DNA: TGTGCCAGCAGCCACCCAGGGGGAGGGTCGAAGACCCAGTACTTC.

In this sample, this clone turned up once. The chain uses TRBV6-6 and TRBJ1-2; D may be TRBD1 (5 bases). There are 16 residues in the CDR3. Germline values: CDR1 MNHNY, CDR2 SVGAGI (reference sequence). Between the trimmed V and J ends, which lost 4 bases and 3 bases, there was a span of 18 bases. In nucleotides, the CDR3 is TGTGCCAGCAGTTTCCGACCGGGACCCCAGTACTATGGCTACACCTTC. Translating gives CASSFRPGPQYYGYTF.

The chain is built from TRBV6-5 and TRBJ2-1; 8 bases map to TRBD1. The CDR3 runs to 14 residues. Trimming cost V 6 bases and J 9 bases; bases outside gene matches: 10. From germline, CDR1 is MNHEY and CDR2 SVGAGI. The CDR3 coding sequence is TGTGCCAGCAGCCACTCCGGACAGGGCGGTGAGCAGTTCTTC. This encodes CASSHSGQGGEQFF.

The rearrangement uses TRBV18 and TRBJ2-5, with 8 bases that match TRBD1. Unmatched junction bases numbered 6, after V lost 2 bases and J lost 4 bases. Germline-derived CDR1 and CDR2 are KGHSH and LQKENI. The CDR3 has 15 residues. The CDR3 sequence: CASSPFRQGRETQYF. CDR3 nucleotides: TGTGCCAGCTCACCATTTCGACAGGGGCGAGAGACCCAGTACTTC.

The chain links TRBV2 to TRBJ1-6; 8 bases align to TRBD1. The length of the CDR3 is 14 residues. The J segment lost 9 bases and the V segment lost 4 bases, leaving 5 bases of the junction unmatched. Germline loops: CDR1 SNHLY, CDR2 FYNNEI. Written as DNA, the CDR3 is TGTGCCAGCAGTGCAGGACAGGGCGGTTCACCCCTCCACTTT. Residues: CASSAGQGGSPLHF.

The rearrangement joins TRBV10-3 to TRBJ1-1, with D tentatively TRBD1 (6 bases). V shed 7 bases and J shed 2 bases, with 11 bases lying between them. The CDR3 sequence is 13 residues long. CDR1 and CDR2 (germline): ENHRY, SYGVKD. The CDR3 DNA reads TGTGCCATCAATGGGGGGGCCAACACTGAAGCTTTCTTT. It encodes CAINGGANTEAFF.

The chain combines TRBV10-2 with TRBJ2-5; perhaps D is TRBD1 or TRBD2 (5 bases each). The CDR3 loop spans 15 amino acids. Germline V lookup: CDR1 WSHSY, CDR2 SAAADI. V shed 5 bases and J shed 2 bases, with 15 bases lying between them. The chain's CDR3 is CASSSHRDLQETQYF. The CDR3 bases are TGCGCCAGCAGTTCCCACCGGGACCTTCAAGAGACCCAGTACTTC.

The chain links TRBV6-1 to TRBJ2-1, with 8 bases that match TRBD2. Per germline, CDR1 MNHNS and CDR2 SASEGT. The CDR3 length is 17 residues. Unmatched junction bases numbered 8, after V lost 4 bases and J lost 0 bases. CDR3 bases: TGTGCCAGCAGTGTTCTAGCGGGCCCGAGCTCCTACAATGAGCAGTTCTTC. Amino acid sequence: CASSVLAGPSSYNEQFF.

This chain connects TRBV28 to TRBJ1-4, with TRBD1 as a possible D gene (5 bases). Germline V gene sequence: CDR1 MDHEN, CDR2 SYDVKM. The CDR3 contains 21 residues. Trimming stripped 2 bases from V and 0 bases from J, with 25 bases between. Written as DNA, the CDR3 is TGTGCCAGCAGTTTACTACGGGGGGAAACCTCTTTACTCACAACTAATGAAAAACTGTTTTTT. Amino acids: CASSLLRGETSLLTTNEKLFF.

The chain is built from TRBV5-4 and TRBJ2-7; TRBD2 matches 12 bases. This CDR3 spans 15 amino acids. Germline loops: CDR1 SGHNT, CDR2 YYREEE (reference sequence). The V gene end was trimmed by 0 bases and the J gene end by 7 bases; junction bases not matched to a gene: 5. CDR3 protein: CASSLGTSGMREQYF. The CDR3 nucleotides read TGTGCCAGCAGCTTGGGGACTAGCGGGATGAGGGAGCAGTACTTC.

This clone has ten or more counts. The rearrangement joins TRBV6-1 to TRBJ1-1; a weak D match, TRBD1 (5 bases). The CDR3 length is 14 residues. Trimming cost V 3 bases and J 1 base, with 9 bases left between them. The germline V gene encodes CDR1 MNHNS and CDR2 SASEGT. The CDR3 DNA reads TGTGCCAGCAGTGAGCAGACAGAGAACACTGAAGCTTTCTTT. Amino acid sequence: CASSEQTENTEAFF.

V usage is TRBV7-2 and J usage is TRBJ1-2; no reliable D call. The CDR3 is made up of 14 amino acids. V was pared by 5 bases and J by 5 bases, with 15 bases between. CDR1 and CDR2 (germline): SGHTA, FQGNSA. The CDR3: CASSGMGRDYGYTF. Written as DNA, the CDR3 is TGTGCCAGCAGCGGTATGGGCCGAGATTATGGCTACACCTTC. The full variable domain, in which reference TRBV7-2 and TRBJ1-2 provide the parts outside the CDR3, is GAGVSQSPSNKVTEKGKDVELRCDPISGHTALYWYRQSLGQGLEFLIYFQGNSAPDKSGLPSDRFSAERTGGSVSTLTIQRTQQEDSAVYLCASSGMGRDYGYTFGSGTRLTVV.

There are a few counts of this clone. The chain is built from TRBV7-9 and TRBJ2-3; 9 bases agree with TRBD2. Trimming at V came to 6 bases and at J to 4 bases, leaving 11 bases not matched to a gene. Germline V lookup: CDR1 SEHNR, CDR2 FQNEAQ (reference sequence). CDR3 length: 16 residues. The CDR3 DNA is TGTGCCAGCAGGTCTTTTAGCGGGAGTTCATCAGATACGCAGTATTTT. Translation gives CASRSFSGSSSDTQYF.

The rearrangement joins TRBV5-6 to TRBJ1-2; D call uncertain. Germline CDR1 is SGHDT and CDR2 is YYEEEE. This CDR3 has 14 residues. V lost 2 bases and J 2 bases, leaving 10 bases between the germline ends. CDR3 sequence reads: CASSFEEANYGYTF. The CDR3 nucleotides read TGTGCCAGCAGCTTTGAGGAGGCGAACTATGGCTACACCTTC.

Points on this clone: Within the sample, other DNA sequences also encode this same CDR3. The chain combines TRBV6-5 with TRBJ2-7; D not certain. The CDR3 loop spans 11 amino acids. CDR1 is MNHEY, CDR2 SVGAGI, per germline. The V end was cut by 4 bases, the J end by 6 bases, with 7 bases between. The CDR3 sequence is CASSSGVEQYF. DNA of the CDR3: TGTGCCAGCAGTTCAGGTGTCGAGCAGTACTTC.